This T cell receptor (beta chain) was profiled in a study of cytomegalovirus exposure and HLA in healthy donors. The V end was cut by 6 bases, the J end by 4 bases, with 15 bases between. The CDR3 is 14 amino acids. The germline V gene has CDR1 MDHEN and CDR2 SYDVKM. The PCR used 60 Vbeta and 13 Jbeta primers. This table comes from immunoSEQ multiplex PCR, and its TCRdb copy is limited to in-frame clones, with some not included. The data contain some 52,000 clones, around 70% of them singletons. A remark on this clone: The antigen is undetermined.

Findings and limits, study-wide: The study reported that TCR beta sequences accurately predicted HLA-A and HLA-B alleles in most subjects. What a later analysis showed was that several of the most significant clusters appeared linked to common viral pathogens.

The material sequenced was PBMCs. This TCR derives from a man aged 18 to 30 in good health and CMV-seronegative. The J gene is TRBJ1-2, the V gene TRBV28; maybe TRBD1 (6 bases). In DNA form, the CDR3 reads TGTGCCAGCAGCCTCGGGGGGCAATTCTATGGCTACACCTTC. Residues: CASSLGGQFYGYTF.